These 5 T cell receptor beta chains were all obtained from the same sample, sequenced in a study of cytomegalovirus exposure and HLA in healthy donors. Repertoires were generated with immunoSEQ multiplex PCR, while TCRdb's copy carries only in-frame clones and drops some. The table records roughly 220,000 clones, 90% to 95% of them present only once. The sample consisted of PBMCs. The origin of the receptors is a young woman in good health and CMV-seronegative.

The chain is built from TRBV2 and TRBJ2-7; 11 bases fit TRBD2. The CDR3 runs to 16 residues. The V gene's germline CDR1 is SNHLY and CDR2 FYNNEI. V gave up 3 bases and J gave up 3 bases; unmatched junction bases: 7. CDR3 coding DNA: TGTGCCAGCAGTGATGGTAGCGGGAGGGTCGTCTACGAGCAGTACTTC. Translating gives CASSDGSGRVVYEQYF.

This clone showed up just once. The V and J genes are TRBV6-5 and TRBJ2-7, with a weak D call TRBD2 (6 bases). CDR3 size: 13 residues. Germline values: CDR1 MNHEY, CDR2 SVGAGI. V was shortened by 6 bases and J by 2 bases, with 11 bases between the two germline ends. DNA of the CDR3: TGTGCCAGCAGCCGGGACTTAACCTACGAGCAGTACTTC. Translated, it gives CASSRDLTYEQYF.

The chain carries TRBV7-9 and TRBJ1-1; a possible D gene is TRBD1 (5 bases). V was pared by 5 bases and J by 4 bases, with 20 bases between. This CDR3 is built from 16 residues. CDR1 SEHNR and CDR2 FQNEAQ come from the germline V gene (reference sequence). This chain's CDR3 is CASSRDPGTLGTEAFF. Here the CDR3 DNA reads TGTGCCAGCAGCCGCGACCCCGGGACTTTGGGCACTGAAGCTTTCTTT.

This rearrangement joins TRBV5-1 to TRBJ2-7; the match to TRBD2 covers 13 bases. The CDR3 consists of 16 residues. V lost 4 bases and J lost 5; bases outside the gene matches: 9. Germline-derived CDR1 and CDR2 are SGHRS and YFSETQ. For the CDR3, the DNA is TGCGCCAGCAGCCCCTGGACTAGCGGGAGTAGCCACGAGCAGTACTTC. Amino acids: CASSPWTSGSSHEQYF.

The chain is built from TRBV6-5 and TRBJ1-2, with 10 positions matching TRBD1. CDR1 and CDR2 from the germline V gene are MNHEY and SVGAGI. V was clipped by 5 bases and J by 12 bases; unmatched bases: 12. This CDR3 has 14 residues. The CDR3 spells CASSDLTGGPHHTF. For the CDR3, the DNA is TGTGCCAGCAGTGATTTGACAGGGGGCCCACATCACACCTTC.